These 8 T cell receptor beta chains came from one sample sequenced in a study of T cell changes during pregnancy in multiple sclerosis. This table comes from immunoSEQ multiplex PCR, and its TCRdb copy is limited to in-frame clones, with some not included. The table includes tens of thousands of clones, 85% to 95% detected once. The source material was peripheral blood. Receptor source: a female donor with multiple sclerosis, enrolled in a pregnancy study.

J is TRBJ2-1 and V is TRBV7-6; 7 nucleotides match TRBD1. CDR1 and CDR2 (germline): SGHVS, FNYEAQ. Losses at the gene ends were 5 bases for V and 9 bases for J; bases not matched to a gene: 10. The CDR3 has 14 amino acids. CDR3 nucleotides: TGTGCCAGCAGCCCAACCATGACAGGGATTGAGCAGTTCTTC. Amino acids: CASSPTMTGIEQFF.

The chain uses TRBV7-9 and TRBJ2-1; TRBD1 matches 9 bases. The junction had 13 bases not matched to a gene; V was cut back by 5 bases and J by 8 bases. In germline, CDR1 is SEHNR, CDR2 FQNEAQ (reference sequence). The CDR3 is 16 amino acids. The CDR3: CASSPPDRGRVDEQFF. The CDR3 DNA sequence: TGTGCCAGCAGCCCGCCCGACAGGGGGAGGGTCGATGAGCAGTTCTTC.

The chain combines TRBV4-3 with TRBJ1-2; D is unresolved. The ends were cut back, 0 bases at V and 7 bases at J, with 12 bases in the middle. The germline V gene has CDR1 LGHNA and CDR2 YSLEER. This CDR3 is built from 14 residues. CDR3 residues: CASSQDSYEGGYTF. CDR3 in DNA: TGCGCCAGCAGCCAAGATTCGTACGAGGGTGGCTACACCTTC.

The CDR3 region is CASSIQGTSYEQYF. For the CDR3, the DNA is TGTGCCAGTAGTATCCAAGGAACCTCCTACGAGCAGTACTTC. The chain employs TRBV19 and TRBJ2-7; D remains unclear. The CDR3 loop spans 14 amino acids. Germline-derived CDR1 and CDR2 are LNHDA and SQIVND (reference sequence). V was shortened by 3 bases and J by 0 bases, with 9 bases between the two germline ends.

This clone was observed once. The gene calls are TRBV27 and TRBJ2-2, with 8 bases fitting TRBD2. From germline, CDR1 is MNHEY and CDR2 SMNVEV (reference sequence). V was clipped by 3 bases and J by 6 bases; unmatched bases: 3. This CDR3 spans 14 amino acids. For the CDR3, the DNA is TGTGCCAGCAGTTTTACGGGAGGGCCCGGGGAGCTGTTTTTT. This encodes CASSFTGGPGELFF.

The chain combines TRBV28 with TRBJ2-3; 7 nucleotides line up with TRBD2. This CDR3 is 14 amino acids long. The germline V gene encodes CDR1 MDHEN and CDR2 SYDVKM. V shed 6 bases, J shed 8 bases, and the junction held 11 bases outside the gene matches. The CDR3 reads CASSPSGPYGTQYF. As DNA, the CDR3 is TGTGCCAGCAGCCCTAGCGGACCATATGGTACGCAGTATTTT.

The gene calls are TRBV18 and TRBJ2-7, with 8 bases lining up with TRBD1. V trimming: 3 bases; J trimming: 3 bases; junction bases outside the gene matches: 1. The CDR3 is 13 residues long. Germline CDR1 KGHSH, CDR2 LQKENI. The DNA of the CDR3 is TGTGCCAGCTCACCTGGGACAGGCTACGAGCAGTACTTC. It translates to CASSPGTGYEQYF.

The chain has TRBV13 and TRBJ2-7; 10 nucleotides align to TRBD2. CDR1 and CDR2 from the germline V gene are PRHDT and FYEKMQ (reference sequence). The CDR3 has 15 residues. The trim removed 2 bases at V and 5 bases at J, leaving 6 bases unmatched. DNA of the CDR3: TGTGCCAGCAGCTTATGGCTAGCGGGAGCCCACGAGCAGTACTTC. Encoded protein: CASSLWLAGAHEQYF.